The clone carrying this TCR beta chain was observed many times. The data stem from a study of early T cells in non-severe SARS-CoV-2 infection. This CDR3 has 13 residues. V lost 6 bases and J 6 bases, leaving 11 bases between the germline ends. Each CDR3 protein gets one entry after TCRdb re-called the 5' RACE reads with MiXCR. The table has some 66,000 distinct CDR3 sequences, 9.1% seen once. The source is an adult who was a healthcare worker with PCR-confirmed SARS-CoV-2 infection or an uninfected control (not recorded which). Sequencing was carried out using whole blood. V gene TRBV12-3 or TRBV12-4 combines with J gene TRBJ2-2; D remains ambiguous. The CDR3: CASSIMGSGELFF. The CDR3 bases are TGTGCCAGCAGCATTATGGGGTCCGGGGAGCTGTTTTTT.